This T cell receptor (beta chain) appears in the sequencing data of a study of cytomegalovirus exposure and HLA in healthy donors. Study in general: Unique TCRs numbering around 85 million, obtained from HLA-typed donors, made up an early data release. Study-wide results and caveats: The Asian-associated ancestry cluster reportedly had fewer N-insertions than the approximately 690-donor mean in a later analysis. The authors excluded some V segments, including TRBV6-2 and TRBV6-3, as indistinguishable.

Use of 60 Vbeta and 13 Jbeta primers characterized the PCR. Sequencing used immunoSEQ multiplex PCR; TCRdb keeps in-frame clones, though not all of them. The specimen's table records approximately 150,000 clones. Concerning this clone: Its antigen remains unknown.

The donors were healthy bone marrow donors. The germline gives CDR1 SGHNT, CDR2 YYREEE (reference sequence). V lost 3 bases and J lost 4, with 16 bases in between. This CDR3 is built from 15 residues. The receptor comes from a woman in her forties in good health and CMV-seronegative. The specimen sequenced was PBMCs. The chain is built from TRBV5-4 and TRBJ1-2, with D unclear. CDR3 in DNA: TGTGCCAGCAGCTGGCCGGACGGAGGGTCCTATGGCTACACCTTC. This translates into CASSWPDGGSYGYTF.